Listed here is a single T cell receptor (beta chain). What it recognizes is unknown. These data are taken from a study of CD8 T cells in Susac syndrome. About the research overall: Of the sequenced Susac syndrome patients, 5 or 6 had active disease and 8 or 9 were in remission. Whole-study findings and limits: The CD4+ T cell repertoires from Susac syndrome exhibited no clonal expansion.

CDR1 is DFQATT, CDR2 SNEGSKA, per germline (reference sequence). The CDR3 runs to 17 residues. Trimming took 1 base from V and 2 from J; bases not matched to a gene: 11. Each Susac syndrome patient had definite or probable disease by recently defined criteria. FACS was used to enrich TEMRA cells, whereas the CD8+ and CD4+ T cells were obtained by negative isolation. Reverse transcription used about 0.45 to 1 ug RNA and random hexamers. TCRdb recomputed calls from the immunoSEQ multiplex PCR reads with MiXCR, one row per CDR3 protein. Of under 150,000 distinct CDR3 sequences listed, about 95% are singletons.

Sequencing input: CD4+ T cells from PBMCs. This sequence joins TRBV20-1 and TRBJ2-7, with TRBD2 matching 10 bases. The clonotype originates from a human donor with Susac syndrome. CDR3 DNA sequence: TGCAGTGCTAGAGTCCCCCTCCGGACTAGCGGAACCTACGAGCAGTACTTC. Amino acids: CSARVPLRTSGTYEQYF.